These T cell receptor beta chains were read from a single sample in a study of blood T cell repertoires in COVID-19. Repertoires were generated with immunoSEQ multiplex PCR, while TCRdb's copy carries only in-frame clones and drops some. This table holds about 270,000 clones, about nine tenths found once. The specimen was peripheral blood. These receptors were taken from a man aged 40-50 years who had recovered from COVID-19. CDR3s include the opening cysteine and the closing phenylalanine or tryptophan. The D gene is left open where the match is weak. Rows give clone size only sometimes, using once, few, many, or a class for an expanded clone.

J,D,V,size,DNA,CDR3
TRBJ2-2,.,TRBV5-1,few,TGCGCCAGCAGCTTGTTGCGGGAGAACACCGGGGAGCTGTTTTTT,CASSLLRENTGELFF
TRBJ2-3,TRBD2,TRBV2,few,TGTGCCAGCACTCCCTTAGCGGGTAGCACAGATACGCAGTATTTT,CASTPLAGSTDTQYF
TRBJ1-5,.,TRBV7-2,few,TGTGCCAGCAGCCTTTCGGGTCATAGCAATCAGCCCCAGCATTTT,CASSLSGHSNQPQHF
TRBJ1-2,TRBD1,TRBV30,.,TGTGCCTGGGGGACAGGTTTTTCTGGCTACACCTTC,CAWGTGFSGYTF
TRBJ1-1,.,TRBV14,.,TGTGCCAGCAGTGAGGACACTGAAGCTTTCTTT,CASSEDTEAFF
TRBJ2-7,TRBD1,TRBV5-1,.,TGCGCCAGCAGCGGCGGGACAGGAACCCCCTACGAGCAGTACTTC,CASSGGTGTPYEQYF
TRBJ2-3,.,TRBV7-9,.,TGTGCCAGCAGCTTACACGGCGGTCGGGGTACAGATACGCAGTATTTT,CASSLHGGRGTDTQYF
TRBJ1-5,.,TRBV7-2,.,TGTGCCAGCAGCCCTCAGACAGGTAGCAATCAGCCCCAGCATTTT,CASSPQTGSNQPQHF
TRBJ1-2,.,TRBV19,.,TGTGCCAGTAGTCCTCACAGGGAATGGGTACTGACAAACTATGGCTACACCTTC,CASSPHREWVLTNYGYTF
TRBJ1-6,.,TRBV18,.,TGTGCCAGCTCACCAATACAGAATTCACCCCTCCACTTT,CASSPIQNSPLHF
TRBJ1-6,.,TRBV5-6,.,TGTGCCAGCAGCTTGGGGCAGGGCAGTAATTCACCCCTCCACTTT,CASSLGQGSNSPLHF
TRBJ1-2,.,TRBV7-2,.,TGTGCCAGCAGCGAAGGACAGTCCTATGGCTACACCTTC,CASSEGQSYGYTF
TRBJ2-5,TRBD2,TRBV2,.,TGTGCCAGCAGTGATTCGGAGCGGGGGGGCGAGACCCAGTACTTC,CASSDSERGGETQYF
TRBJ2-7,.,TRBV12-3/TRBV12-4,.,TGTGCCAGCAGTTTTTCCCGTTCGGACGAGCAGTACTTC,CASSFSRSDEQYF
TRBJ2-5,.,TRBV20-1,.,TGCAGTGCTAGTGTAACACAGTTTGGAGAGACCCAGTACTTC,CSASVTQFGETQYF
TRBJ1-5,.,TRBV6-5,medium-sized,.,CASTSVGKQPQHF
TRBJ2-2,TRBD1,TRBV7-6,.,TGTGCCAGCAGCTTTTACATCCGGGACAGACACACCGGGGAGCTGTTTTTT,CASSFYIRDRHTGELFF
TRBJ2-7,TRBD2,TRBV4-1,.,TGCGCCAGCAGAGTAGCGGGAGGGCCCTACGAGCAGTACTTC,CASRVAGGPYEQYF
TRBJ2-7,.,TRBV2,.,TGTGCCAGCACCCGGGAAGGATTCTACGAGCAGTACTTC,CASTREGFYEQYF
TRBJ2-5,.,TRBV6-5,.,TGTGCCAGCAGTTACTCGAGTGACAGTTGGGAGACCCAGTACTTC,CASSYSSDSWETQYF
TRBJ2-5,TRBD2,TRBV11-2,.,TGTGCCAGCGCCTCGGGGGGGCTCCCGGCGGAGACCCAGTACTTC,CASASGGLPAETQYF
TRBJ2-3,TRBD1,TRBV7-9,.,TGTGCCAGCAGCCCGGGACAGTCGCTCACAGATACGCAGTATTTT,CASSPGQSLTDTQYF
TRBJ2-7,.,TRBV10-3,.,TGTGCCATCAGTGATCCTGACCCAGGGGGGAACTACGAGCAGTACTTC,CAISDPDPGGNYEQYF
TRBJ2-2,TRBD2,TRBV7-6,many,TGTGCCAGCGGGGGGGGTCCGAACACCGGGGAGCTGTTTTTT,CASGGGPNTGELFF
TRBJ1-2,.,TRBV2,.,TGTGCCAGCACTAAAGTGGTGTCAGGGGCCGATGGCTACACCTTC,CASTKVVSGADGYTF
TRBJ1-2,TRBD1,TRBV6-5,.,TGTGCCAGCAGTACCCGACAGGGATATGGCTACACCTTC,CASSTRQGYGYTF
TRBJ2-1,TRBD2,TRBV3-1/TRBV3-2,.,TGTGCCAGCAGTTTGGCTAGCGGGAGGATCTATGAGCAGTTCTTC,CASSLASGRIYEQFF
TRBJ1-4,TRBD1,TRBV11-2,.,TGTGCCAGCAACAGGGGAACTAATGAAAAACTGTTTTTT,CASNRGTNEKLFF
TRBJ2-2,TRBD2,TRBV4-2,.,TGTGCCAGCAGCTCCAGACTAGCGTCCACCGGGGAGCTGTTTTTT,CASSSRLASTGELFF
TRBJ2-2,TRBD2,TRBV4-1,few,TGCGCCAGCAGCCAGATTAAGGGGAGGGCCGGGGAGCTGTTTTTT,CASSQIKGRAGELFF
TRBJ2-7,.,TRBV7-8,.,TGTGCCAGCACCGAGGACAGCTCCTACGAGCAGTACTTC,CASTEDSSYEQYF
TRBJ2-7,.,TRBV19,.,TGTGCCAGTAGTATTTCCTCTTCGTACGAGCAGTACTTC,CASSISSSYEQYF
TRBJ2-2,TRBD1,TRBV10-3,few,TGTGCCATCAGTGCGGGACAGCCCACCGGGGAGCTGTTTTTT,CAISAGQPTGELFF
TRBJ2-7,TRBD2,TRBV19,.,TGTGCCAGCCGAGCCCACGGACTAGCGGGGTACGAGCAGTACTTC,CASRAHGLAGYEQYF
TRBJ2-7,.,TRBV2,.,TGTGCCAGCCTTCAAGGGGTTGGCAGGGCCTACGAGCAGTACTTC,CASLQGVGRAYEQYF
TRBJ2-7,TRBD1,TRBV7-2,.,TGTGCCAGCAGCCCTGAGGGACAGCCCGCCTACGAGCAGTACTTC,CASSPEGQPAYEQYF
TRBJ1-2,.,TRBV30,.,TGTGCCTGGAGTTTTGTTGGAGGGAGTCTGTTTCTCACCTCGACTAACTATGGCTACACCTTC,CAWSFVGGSLFLTSTNYGYTF
TRBJ2-7,TRBD1,TRBV14,.,TGTGCCAGCAGCCCTCGAGGGAGACAGGGCTCCTACGAGCAGTACTTC,CASSPRGRQGSYEQYF
TRBJ1-1,TRBD1,TRBV9,.,TGTGCCAGCAGCGCCCACCCCGGGACAGGGACCACTGAAGCTTTCTTT,CASSAHPGTGTTEAFF
TRBJ1-5,.,TRBV28,.,TGTGCCAGCACCCTAAAGGGAGGGATGGAGCCCCAGCATTTT,CASTLKGGMEPQHF
TRBJ2-5,.,TRBV7-9,.,TGTGCCAGCAGCTCTCCAGACGACAGACAAGAGACCCAGTACTTC,CASSSPDDRQETQYF
TRBJ2-7,TRBD1,TRBV4-3,once,TGCGCCAGCAGCCAATTAGGACAGGGCGGCCACGAGCAGTACTTC,CASSQLGQGGHEQYF
TRBJ2-1,.,TRBV9,.,TGTGCCAGCAGCGTAGGACAACCCGGCTCCTACAATGAGCAGTTCTTC,CASSVGQPGSYNEQFF
TRBJ2-7,.,TRBV6-1,.,TGTGCCAGCAGTGAAGACAGGGCCGTGCTATTCTACGAGCAGTACTTC,CASSEDRAVLFYEQYF
TRBJ1-2,.,TRBV30,.,TGTGCCTGGAGTAGTACGGGTAAACTTGGCTACACCTTC,CAWSSTGKLGYTF
TRBJ1-2,TRBD1,TRBV19,.,TGTGCCACCCTTCCTAAGACAGGGGGACGTGGCTACACCTTC,CATLPKTGGRGYTF
TRBJ2-5,TRBD1,TRBV6-2/TRBV6-3,.,TGTGCCAGCAGTGGACAGGGGGGGCGACTACCAGAGACCCAGTACTTC,CASSGQGGRLPETQYF
TRBJ2-2,TRBD1,TRBV5-6,few,TGTGCCAGCGGACGGGACAGGCCGAACACCGGGGAGCTGTTTTTT,CASGRDRPNTGELFF
TRBJ2-7,TRBD2,TRBV6-5,once,TGTGCCAGCAGACCTGGGACTATCGACGAGCAGTACTTC,CASRPGTIDEQYF
TRBJ2-3,TRBD2,TRBV9,.,TGTGCCAGCAGCCCTCCCCCGCGGGGGGCGCAAGATACGCAGTATTTT,CASSPPPRGAQDTQYF
TRBJ2-5,.,TRBV5-1,few,TGCGCCAGCAGCCCCTCCCAAGAGACCCAGTACTTC,CASSPSQETQYF
TRBJ1-3,.,TRBV12-5,few,TGTGCTAGTGCCCCGAGACAGGTCGGTCCTGGAAACACCATATATTTT,CASAPRQVGPGNTIYF
TRBJ2-4,TRBD2,TRBV7-3,.,TGTGCCAGCAGCGGACCTAGCGGGAGGATTCGTCGTTGGAAAAACATTCAGTACTTC,CASSGPSGRIRRWKNIQYF
TRBJ1-6,.,TRBV7-2,.,TGTGCCAGCAGCTTTGCAGGGATGAATTCACCCCTCCACTTT,CASSFAGMNSPLHF
TRBJ1-3,.,TRBV30,.,TGTGCCTGGCTTACGGCAGGGTCTCGAAACACCATATATTTT,CAWLTAGSRNTIYF
TRBJ2-7,TRBD1,TRBV15,.,TGTGCCACCAGCAGGGGGACAGGGGGCGTTCATGAGCAGTACTTC,CATSRGTGGVHEQYF